The 32 T cell receptor beta chains given below trace back to one sample, sequenced in a study of identical twins. Each CDR3 protein gets one entry after TCRdb re-called the 5' RACE reads with MiXCR. This table holds around 340,000 distinct CDR3 sequences, approximately 8.8% found once. The sequenced material came from naive T cells sorted from blood. The receptors stem from a woman aged 45-59 years in good health.

The sample holds many counts of this clonotype. This chain links TRBV11-2 with TRBJ1-4, with D possibly being TRBD1 (5 bases). CDR1 and CDR2 (germline): SGHAT, FQNNGV. The CDR3 has 16 residues. The V end lost 5 bases, the J end lost 8 bases, and 21 bases lay between the germline ends. For the CDR3, the DNA is TGTGCCAGCAGCCGTAACCCAGGGACCCAATGGGAAAAACTGTTTTTT. Its protein is CASSRNPGTQWEKLFF.

This clonotype was observed a few times. V and J are TRBV5-6 and TRBJ1-4; D not certain. The CDR3 totals 17 residues. V was cut by 3 bases and J by 0 bases, with 15 bases left in between. CDR1 SGHDT and CDR2 YYEEEE come from the germline V gene. CDR3 nucleotides: TGTGCCAGCAGCTCGACCCTAGACGGTGCAACTAATGAAAAACTGTTTTTT. Translation gives CASSSTLDGATNEKLFF.

The rearrangement links TRBV25-1 to TRBJ1-6, with 9 bases aligning to TRBD1. The CDR3 spans 14 residues. Trimming cost V 6 bases and J 7 bases; bases outside gene matches: 4. From germline, CDR1 is MGHDK and CDR2 SYGVNS. CDR3 amino acids: CASSAGTGNSPLHF. The DNA of the CDR3 is TGTGCCAGCAGCGCCGGGACAGGGAATTCACCCCTCCACTTT.

This clonotype was recorded at least ten times. V gene TRBV29-1 combines with J gene TRBJ1-4, with a possible D match to TRBD1 (5 bases). This CDR3 contains 13 residues. Germline V CDR1 and CDR2: SQVTM, ANQGSEA. V lost 5 bases to trimming and J lost 4 bases, with 11 bases between them. The CDR3 loop is CSVKPGGNEKLFF. The CDR3 DNA reads TGCAGCGTTAAGCCTGGGGGTAATGAAAAACTGTTTTTT. The entire variable domain, with the rest obtained from reference TRBV29-1 and TRBJ1-4, is as follows: SAVISQKPSRDICQRGTSLTIQCQVDSQVTMMFWYRQQPGQSLTLIATANQGSEATYESGFVIDKFPISRPNLTFSTLTVSNMSPEDSSIYLCSVKPGGNEKLFFGSGTQLSVL.

This clonotype was detected ten times or more. The V and J genes are TRBV6-2 or TRBV6-3 and TRBJ2-5; TRBD2 aligns across 13 bases. V lost 6 bases, J lost 3 bases, and 4 bases stayed unmatched. Germline V gene sequence: CDR1 MNHEY, CDR2 SVGEGT. The CDR3 runs 15 residues. The CDR3 spells CASRLAGGAEETQYF. CDR3 in DNA: TGTGCCAGCAGACTAGCGGGAGGGGCTGAAGAGACCCAGTACTTC.

The chain uses TRBV4-1 and TRBJ2-7; 8 bases agree with TRBD2. The germline CDR1 and CDR2 sequences are MGHRA and YSYEKL. CDR3 length: 17 residues. The V and J ends lost 1 base and 5 bases, in that order; junction bases with no gene match: 13. In DNA, the CDR3 is TGCGCCAGCAGCCAAGCCCCAGTGAGCGGGAGAGAGAACGAGCAGTACTTC. Translation: CASSQAPVSGRENEQYF.

The sample holds many counts of this clonotype. This chain joins TRBV20-1 and TRBJ1-1; no firm D call. Trimming took off 0 bases at V and 1 base at J, with 9 bases between the two ends. Germline values: CDR1 DFQATT, CDR2 SNEGSKA (reference sequence). The CDR3 loop spans 14 amino acids. Here the CDR3 reads CSARDEGWNTEAFF. CDR3 nucleotide sequence: TGCAGTGCTAGAGATGAGGGTTGGAACACTGAAGCTTTCTTT.

This clonotype has only a few counts. The chain uses TRBV5-1 and TRBJ2-5, with D possibly being TRBD2 (7 bases). V was pared by 3 bases and J by 3 bases, with 12 bases between. This CDR3 region has 14 residues. Germline V gene sequence: CDR1 SGHRS, CDR2 YFSETQ. CDR3 coding DNA: TGCGCCAGCAGCTGGGAGGGGGACGAAGAGACCCAGTACTTC. This encodes CASSWEGDEETQYF.

The rearrangement joins TRBV5-1 to TRBJ2-1; D is undetermined. Trimming cost V 3 bases and J 7 bases, with 8 bases left between them. Germline-derived CDR1 and CDR2 are SGHRS and YFSETQ. The CDR3 sequence is 12 residues long. The CDR3 DNA follows: TGCGCCAGCAGCTCGAGTTTGAATGAGCAGTTCTTC. Translating it yields CASSSSLNEQFF.

V usage is TRBV11-1 and J usage is TRBJ2-5; TRBD1 matches 10 bases. The CDR3 totals 18 residues. The germline CDR1 and CDR2 sequences are SGHAT and FQDESV (reference sequence). V dropped 5 bases and J dropped 4; count of bases not matched to a gene: 16. CDR3 DNA sequence: TGTGCCAGCAGCGAAAAACGGACAGGGGGTAAATCTGCAGAGACCCAGTACTTC. Its protein product is CASSEKRTGGKSAETQYF.

CDR3 in DNA: TGTGCCAGCAGCTTAGGTAGTAGCTCCTACGAGCAGTACTTC. Translated: CASSLGSSSYEQYF. The rearrangement uses TRBV7-9 and TRBJ2-7; D remains unclear. Germline CDR1 is SEHNR and CDR2 is FQNEAQ (reference sequence). This CDR3 is 14 amino acids long. Trimming took off 1 base at V and 0 bases at J, with 7 bases between the two ends.

This clonotype was observed at least ten times. The CDR3 spells CASSTGQGLGTEAFF. The CDR3 coding sequence is TGTGCCAGCAGTACGGGACAGGGTTTGGGCACTGAAGCTTTCTTT. The V call is TRBV6-5, the J call TRBJ1-1, with 9 nucleotides matching TRBD1. The CDR3 length is 15 residues. Germline assignment: CDR1 MNHEY and CDR2 SVGAGI. Trimming cost V 5 bases and J 4 bases; bases outside gene matches: 8.

The chain has TRBV24-1 and TRBJ2-3, with TRBD2 matching over 11 bases. V shed 1 base, J shed 2 bases, and the junction held 7 bases outside the gene matches. The CDR3 spans 18 residues. Germline CDR1 KGHDR, CDR2 SFDVKD. CDR3 loop: CATSDFRLAGPNTDTQYF. CDR3 DNA: TGTGCCACCAGTGATTTCCGACTAGCGGGACCAAACACAGATACGCAGTATTTT.

This clonotype was picked up a small number of times. CDR3 sequence: CATSKTGAQGANVLTF. CDR3 nucleotide sequence: TGTGCCACCAGCAAAACAGGGGCGCAAGGGGCCAACGTCCTGACTTTC. The rearrangement links TRBV24-1 to TRBJ2-6, with 7 nucleotides matching TRBD1. This CDR3 has 16 amino acids. Unmatched junction bases numbered 9, after V lost 7 bases and J lost 4 bases. CDR1 and CDR2 (germline): KGHDR, SFDVKD.

This clonotype showed up many times. V is TRBV5-5 and J is TRBJ2-1; TRBD2 agrees at 11 bases. V lost 4 bases, J lost 3 bases, and 3 bases stayed unmatched. The CDR3 runs 15 residues. Germline-derived CDR1 and CDR2 are SGHKS and YYEKEE (reference sequence). CDR3 loop: CASSVLAGVYNEQFF. The CDR3 DNA reads as TGTGCCAGCAGCGTACTAGCGGGGGTCTACAATGAGCAGTTCTTC.

At least ten counts were recorded for this clonotype. The V and J genes are TRBV14 and TRBJ1-1, with D hard to call. V lost 1 base, J lost 3 bases, and 12 bases lay in between. Germline CDR1 SGHDN, CDR2 FVKESK. The length of the CDR3 is 15 residues. CDR3 loop: CASSQVVASDTEAFF. CDR3 DNA sequence: TGTGCCAGCAGCCAAGTCGTCGCCTCGGACACTGAAGCTTTCTTT.

As regards this clonotype: A much larger clonotype is one base distant, so this may be a read error. This rearrangement joins TRBV7-3 to TRBJ2-5, with no clear D. Germline assignment: CDR1 SGHTA and CDR2 FQGTGA. This CDR3 contains 15 residues. This chain's CDR3 is CASSPSLGQQGTQYF. In DNA, the CDR3 is TGTGCCAGCAGCCCCTCCCTCGGGCAGCAAGGGACCCAGTACTTC.

The chain couples TRBV11-3 to TRBJ2-3; 8 nucleotides match TRBD2. CDR3 length equals 14 residues. The trim removed 4 bases at V and 1 base at J, leaving 1 base unmatched. In germline, CDR1 is SGHNT, CDR2 YENEEA. DNA for the CDR3: TGTGCCAGCAGCTCGCGGGAGGGCACAGATACGCAGTATTTT. Protein sequence: CASSSREGTDTQYF.

This clonotype was detected only a few times. The rearrangement links TRBV6-1 to TRBJ2-5, with TRBD2 matching 14 bases. The CDR3 length is 19 residues. The germline CDR1 and CDR2 sequences are MNHNS and SASEGT. Trimming removed 6 bases from V and 2 bases from J; junction bases left unmatched: 14. CDR3 DNA: TGTGCCAGCAGCCAATTAGCAGGGGGACTAGCGGGAGAGCAAGAGACCCAGTACTTC. Amino acid sequence: CASSQLAGGLAGEQETQYF.

This clonotype has ten or more counts. The chain is built from TRBV5-1 and TRBJ2-2; D not certain. With 0 bases removed from V and 3 bases from J, the gap between germline ends came to 3 bases. The CDR3 sequence is 13 residues long. Germline values: CDR1 SGHRS, CDR2 YFSETQ. The CDR3 loop reads CASSLVDTGELFF. The DNA of the CDR3 is TGCGCCAGCAGCTTGGTGGACACCGGGGAGCTGTTTTTT.

This clonotype came up many times. The chain is built from TRBV7-9 and TRBJ2-5; D is ambiguous. This CDR3 has 16 residues. The V gene's germline CDR1 is SEHNR and CDR2 FQNEAQ (reference sequence). Trimming left V 2 bases short and J 0 bases short, with 13 bases between. DNA of the CDR3: TGTGCCAGCAGCTTACCACGACCAACGTACCAAGAGACCCAGTACTTC. This codes for CASSLPRPTYQETQYF.

The chain joins TRBV18 to TRBJ1-6; the D is unclear. This CDR3 comprises 15 residues. Germline lookup yields CDR1 KGHSH and CDR2 LQKENI. Trimming cost V 6 bases and J 6 bases, with 15 bases left between them. CDR3 sequence: CASSQSADINSPLHF. The CDR3 bases are TGTGCCAGCTCCCAGTCGGCTGATATTAATTCACCCCTCCACTTT.

The CDR3 DNA is TGTGCCACCATGACCGAACTAGCGGGAGAAGAGAGAGATACGCAGTATTTT. Amino acids: CATMTELAGEERDTQYF. The chain recombines TRBV6-2 or TRBV6-3 with TRBJ2-3, with 11 bases identical to TRBD2. Germline V gene sequence: CDR1 MNHEY, CDR2 SVGEGT. This CDR3 is built from 17 residues. Unmatched junction bases numbered 17, after V lost 10 bases and J lost 5 bases.

The chain employs TRBV7-3 and TRBJ2-3; D may be TRBD1 or TRBD2 (5 bases each). Germline values: CDR1 SGHTA, CDR2 FQGTGA. The CDR3 runs to 15 residues. The V end lost 6 bases, the J end lost 2 bases, and 15 bases lay between the germline ends. CDR3 bases: TGTGCCAGCAGACTACTAGGGGTTGTCACAGATACGCAGTATTTT. It is translated as CASRLLGVVTDTQYF.

Concerning this clonotype: One junction end disagrees with the germline gene, perhaps due to a read error. The V gene is TRBV5-5, the J gene TRBJ1-5; tentative D call: TRBD1 (6 bases). CDR1 SGHKS and CDR2 YYEKEE come from the germline V gene (reference sequence). The CDR3 length is 14 residues. The CDR3 here is CVSSQWTAPMAQHF. The DNA for the CDR3 is TGTGTCAGCAGCCAATGGACAGCCCCGATGGCCCAGCATTTT.

This clonotype was recorded at least ten times. The rearrangement joins TRBV12-3 or TRBV12-4 to TRBJ2-1; D is uncertain. V dropped 8 bases and J dropped 0 bases, with 11 bases sitting between them. This CDR3 is 14 amino acids long. This CDR3 reads CASHLSSSYNEQFF. The CDR3 bases are TGTGCCAGCCACCTGTCGAGCTCCTACAATGAGCAGTTCTTC.

In this sample, this clonotype turned up a few times. The chain links TRBV27 to TRBJ1-1, with D possibly matching TRBD1 (5 bases). The germline V gene has CDR1 MNHEY and CDR2 SMNVEV (reference sequence). V dropped 6 bases and J dropped 0 bases, with 11 bases sitting between them. This CDR3 is 14 amino acids long. The CDR3 DNA reads TGTGCCAGCAGCTACGGGACGGTGAACACTGAAGCTTTCTTT. Translated, it gives CASSYGTVNTEAFF.

This clonotype appeared a few times. The V gene is TRBV11-2, the J gene TRBJ1-5, with D perhaps TRBD1 (6 bases). V was pared by 5 bases and J by 3 bases, with 14 bases between. Germline assignment: CDR1 SGHAT and CDR2 FQNNGV. The CDR3 spans 15 residues. The CDR3 spells CASSLQGFDNQPQHF. The CDR3 DNA follows: TGTGCCAGCAGCCTACAGGGCTTTGACAATCAGCCCCAGCATTTT.

The V call is TRBV9, the J call TRBJ2-4, with D possibly being TRBD2 (6 bases). The CDR3 is 15 amino acids. Germline CDR1 reads SGDLS; CDR2 reads YYNGEE. V gave up 0 bases and J gave up 6 bases, with 13 bases separating them. CDR3 loop: CASSVDGRAGNIQYF. In DNA form, the CDR3 reads TGTGCCAGCAGCGTAGATGGGAGAGCGGGAAACATTCAGTACTTC.

This clonotype was counted a few times. The genes are TRBV7-6 and TRBJ2-4; D is unclear. CDR1 and CDR2 (germline): SGHVS, FNYEAQ. V was clipped by 1 base and J by 6 bases, with 10 bases between them. The CDR3 totals 14 residues. The CDR3 protein is CASSLGSDGNIQYF. The DNA for the CDR3 is TGTGCCAGCAGCTTAGGGTCTGATGGAAACATTCAGTACTTC.

This clonotype was counted many times. The gene calls are TRBV12-3 or TRBV12-4 and TRBJ1-1; a weak D match, TRBD1 (5 bases). V lost 1 base, J lost 10 bases, and 7 bases lay in between. This CDR3 has 11 residues. CDR3 region: CASSLGRGAFF. The CDR3, as DNA: TGTGCCAGCAGTTTAGGGAGGGGAGCTTTCTTT.

This clonotype came up a few times. V gene TRBV15 combines with J gene TRBJ2-1, with TRBD2 matching over 14 bases. V gave up 4 bases and J gave up 10 bases; unmatched junction bases: 9. Germline assignment: CDR1 LNHNV and CDR2 YYDKDF (reference sequence). The CDR3 is 16 amino acids. Here the CDR3 reads CATSTNGTSGRREQFF. The CDR3 nucleotides are TGTGCCACCAGCACAAACGGGACTAGCGGGAGAAGGGAGCAGTTCTTC.